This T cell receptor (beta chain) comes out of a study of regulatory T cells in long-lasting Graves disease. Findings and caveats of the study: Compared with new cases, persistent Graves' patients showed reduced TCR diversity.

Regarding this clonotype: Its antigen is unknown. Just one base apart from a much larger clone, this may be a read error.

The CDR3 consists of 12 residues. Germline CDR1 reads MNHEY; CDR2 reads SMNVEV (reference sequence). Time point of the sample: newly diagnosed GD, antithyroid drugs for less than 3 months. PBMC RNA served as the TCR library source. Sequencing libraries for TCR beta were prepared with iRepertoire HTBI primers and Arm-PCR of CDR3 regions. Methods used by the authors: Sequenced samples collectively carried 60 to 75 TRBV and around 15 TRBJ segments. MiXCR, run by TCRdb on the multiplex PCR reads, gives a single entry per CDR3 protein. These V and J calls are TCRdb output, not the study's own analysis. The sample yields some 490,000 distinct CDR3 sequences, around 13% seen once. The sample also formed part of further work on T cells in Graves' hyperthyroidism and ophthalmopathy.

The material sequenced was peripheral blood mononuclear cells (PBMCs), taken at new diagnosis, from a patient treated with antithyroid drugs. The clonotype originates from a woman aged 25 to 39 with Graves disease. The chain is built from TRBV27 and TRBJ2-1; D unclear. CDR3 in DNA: TGTGCCAGCAGTTTATCGGCTCGTGAGCAGCTCTTC. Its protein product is CASSLSAREQLF.